This TCR beta chain appears in the sequencing data of a study of blood T cells in healthy people across ages. For the second PCR, which ran for about 7 to 12 cycles, a sample-barcoded 5' primer and a J-beta primer mix were used. TCRdb reanalysed the 5' RACE reads using MiXCR and keeps one entry per CDR3 protein. The repertoire consists of roughly 700,000 distinct CDR3 sequences, with approximately 50% occurring once and the leading ten covering roughly 34%. CDR1 SNHLY and CDR2 FYNNEI come from the germline V gene. Trimming took 4 bases from V and 1 from J, leaving 8 bases between them. This CDR3 has 14 amino acids. General study points: Researchers said unsorted PBMCs prevented a conclusive naive versus antigen-experienced comparison.

A word on this clonotype: Antigen unknown.

The source of this sequence is a woman in her fifties or sixties in good health. Sequencing was done on a sample of blood. This chain connects TRBV2 to TRBJ2-1, with D maybe TRBD2 (5 bases). The CDR3 coding sequence is TGTGCCAGCAGTGTAAAGCGGTCCTACAATGAGCAGTTCTTC. Translating it yields CASSVKRSYNEQFF.